Listed below are T cell receptor beta chains from one sample, sequenced in a study of cytomegalovirus exposure and HLA in healthy donors. Measured with immunoSEQ multiplex PCR; TCRdb has only the in-frame clones, and not every one. The sample includes 50,000 to 70,000 clones, 65% to 90% of them seen just once. The sequenced sample consisted of PBMCs. Every receptor here comes from a human donor in good health. CDR3s include the opening cysteine and the closing phenylalanine or tryptophan. For some rows the clone size is stated as once, few or many, or as a class when expanded; others skip it.

CDR3,size,J,V
CASSVEQENEKLFF,.,TRBJ1-4,TRBV9
CAVRPGQYFTGELFF,.,TRBJ2-2,TRBV6-1
CASSLDLGSSYNEQFF,.,TRBJ2-1,TRBV11-2
CASSPQLAGAADTQYF,once,TRBJ2-3,TRBV5-4
CATSGGSYEQYF,.,TRBJ2-7,TRBV15
CASSLSAGVGSTEAFF,.,TRBJ1-1,TRBV5-1
CASSLIMGLSYEQYF,.,TRBJ2-7,TRBV7-2
CASNRLASSTDTQYF,few,TRBJ2-3,TRBV9
CSVCDRGLTYEQYF,.,TRBJ2-7,TRBV29-1
CASQGQEGEKLFF,.,TRBJ1-4,TRBV19
CASRLAGQGTGNTIYF,.,TRBJ1-3,TRBV7-2
CSSSLCQPGGLCNQPQHF,.,TRBJ1-5,TRBV7-9
CASSPATGTDYGYTF,.,TRBJ1-2,TRBV9
CASNRAYEQYF,.,TRBJ2-7,TRBV28
CASSLRQGGSQETQYF,.,TRBJ2-5,TRBV14
CASSLGQYNEQFF,.,TRBJ2-1,TRBV5-1